These T cell receptor beta chains were read from a single sample in a study of cytomegalovirus exposure and HLA in healthy donors. Sequenced by immunoSEQ multiplex PCR; TCRdb stores in-frame clones only, minus some. This table holds fewer than 200,000 clones, roughly 87% found once. The sequencing input was PBMCs. The receptor set was obtained from a girl aged 10-17 years in good health and CMV-seropositive. Each CDR3 is given with its conserved first and last residue. Each record gives: CDR3 DNA, CDR3 protein, D gene, J gene, V gene, clone size. A D gene is named only where the DNA matches it firmly. Some rows have no size entry. The others give once, few or many, or a class for an expanded clone.

TGCGCCAGCTCGTCGGAGTTGGGTTTATCAGATACGCAGTATTTT CASSSELGLSDTQYF - TRBJ2-3 TRBV5-1 -
TGTGCCACCGGAGGACAGGAAGAGGACGAGCAGTACTTC CATGGQEEDEQYF TRBD1 TRBJ2-7 TRBV10-3 few
TGTGCCACCAGCAGAGATCCCCGGGACAGTATTGCCGAGCAGTACTTC CATSRDPRDSIAEQYF TRBD1 TRBJ2-7 TRBV15 -
TGTGCCAGCAGTACGCTAGCGGAGGGGGGGTCCGGGGAGCTGTTTTTT CASSTLAEGGSGELFF - TRBJ2-2 TRBV27 few
TGTGCCAGCAGTCCAAACAGGGGGACTAACTATGGCTACACCTTC CASSPNRGTNYGYTF TRBD1 TRBJ1-2 TRBV6-6 -
TGCGCCAGCAGCGGTACGGCCCAGGGCACTGAAGCTTTCTTT CASSGTAQGTEAFF - TRBJ1-1 TRBV5-1 -
TGCAGCGTTGACCAGGGCACCCACGAGCAGTACTTC CSVDQGTHEQYF - TRBJ2-7 TRBV29-1 -
TGTGCCATCAGGGACAGGGGACGGAACACTGAAGCTTTCTTT CAIRDRGRNTEAFF TRBD1 TRBJ1-1 TRBV10-3 once
TGTGCCAGCAGCCAAGGACCTCCAAGCGGGACAGGTCAAGAGACCCAGTACTTC CASSQGPPSGTGQETQYF - TRBJ2-5 TRBV14 -
TGTGCCATCAGTGAGCTAGCCATTCGTCTGGCCTACACCTTC CAISELAIRLAYTF - TRBJ1-2 TRBV10-3 -
TGTGCCAGCAGCTTGGCCGTAGCGGGGAGAAACGAGCAGTACTTC CASSLAVAGRNEQYF TRBD2 TRBJ2-7 TRBV5-6 -
TGTGCCAGCACTCCGGGGTGGACCCCCCCCGCCAACGAGCAGTACTTC CASTPGWTPPANEQYF - TRBJ2-7 TRBV28 -
TGTGCCAGCAGCTTATCCCTAGCGAACTACGAGCAGTACTTC CASSLSLANYEQYF - TRBJ2-7 TRBV11-2 -
TGTGCCAGCAGCTTAACAGGGGTTGGCAATGAGCAGTTCTTC CASSLTGVGNEQFF TRBD1 TRBJ2-1 TRBV28 -
TGTGCGCTCAGTGGGAACACTGAAGCTTTCTTT CALSGNTEAFF - TRBJ1-1 TRBV6-1 -